This T cell receptor beta chain came from a study of response to subunit inactivated influenza vaccine. From the RT-PCR reads, TCRdb called clonotypes with MiXCR, one entry per CDR3 protein. The table has about 580,000 distinct CDR3 sequences, approximately 15% seen once. This clonotype turned up a few times. Its target is not known. Trimming shortened V by 4 bases and J by 8 bases, and 21 bases separated the two germline ends. The CDR3 spans 16 residues. The germline CDR1 and CDR2 sequences are MDHEN and SYDVKM. Study-level points and caveats: The authors offered the suggestion that each seasonal influenza vaccination recruits few new T cells.

The input for sequencing was PBMCs from blood, taken 11 to 12 days after vaccination. The TCR sequence derives from a man in his forties or fifties who received an inactivated influenza vaccine. This chain joins TRBV28 and TRBJ2-1; D is perhaps TRBD1 or TRBD2 (5 bases each). CDR3 sequence (DNA): TGTGCCAGCAGTTCCTACGGGGCAAATGGCGGATATGAGCAGTTCTTC. Its protein is CASSSYGANGGYEQFF. The full variable domain, rest sourced from reference TRBV28 and TRBJ2-1, is DVKVTQSSRYLVKRTGEKVFLECVQDMDHENMFWYRQDPGLGLRLIYFSYDVKMKEKGDIPEGYSVSREKKERFSLILESASTNQTSMYLCASSSYGANGGYEQFFGPGTRLTVL.